Listed below are T cell receptor beta chains from one sample, sequenced in a study of molecular identifiers for immune sequencing clone quantification. TCRdb re-called the PCR reads with MiXCR, one entry per CDR3 protein. The repertoire consists of 400,000 to 600,000 distinct CDR3 sequences, with 20% to 25% occurring once and the leading ten covering about 0.8%. Sequences were obtained from naive CD8+ T cells from blood, with Jurkat cell RNA spiked in. These TCRs come from a human donor in good health. Some libraries in this study had Jurkat cell RNA spiked in. Both conserved end residues are part of each CDR3. The order of the fields is J gene, clone size, D gene, V gene, CDR3 DNA, CDR3 protein. A D gene is named only where the DNA matches it firmly. A row's size may be missing; if present it is once, few, many or a size class.

J: TRBJ2-3
size: -
D: -
V: TRBV7-9
DNA: TGTGCCAGCAGCTCTAGACTAGAAGCGCCCACAGATACGCAGTATTTT
CDR3: CASSSRLEAPTDTQYF

J: TRBJ1-2
size: -
D: -
V: TRBV27
DNA: TGTGCCAGCAGTTTATCCGGTACAGGGAGCTATGGCTACACCTTC
CDR3: CASSLSGTGSYGYTF

J: TRBJ2-6
size: -
D: -
V: TRBV27
DNA: TGTGCCAGCAGTTTAGTTCGGGGTTATGGGGCCAACGTCCTGACTTTC
CDR3: CASSLVRGYGANVLTF

J: TRBJ1-1
size: -
D: TRBD1
V: TRBV4-1
DNA: TGCGCCAGCAGCCAAGTCGGGGAGGGGGCCCTGAACACTGAAGCTTTCTTT
CDR3: CASSQVGEGALNTEAFF

J: TRBJ1-1
size: once
D: -
V: TRBV10-3
DNA: TGTGCCTTAAGGCCGCTTATGAACACTGAAGCTTTCTTT
CDR3: CALRPLMNTEAFF

J: TRBJ1-5
size: many
D: TRBD1
V: TRBV6-2/TRBV6-3
DNA: TGTGCCAGCAGTCCCCTGGGACAGTTCAATCAGCCCCAGCATTTT
CDR3: CASSPLGQFNQPQHF

J: TRBJ1-5
size: few
D: -
V: TRBV4-1
DNA: TGCGCCAGCAGCCAAGAAGGAGGATTTCAGCCCCAGCATTTT
CDR3: CASSQEGGFQPQHF

J: TRBJ1-2
size: few
D: -
V: TRBV12-3/TRBV12-4
DNA: TGTGCCAGCAGTACAAACACTGGAGCTAACTATGGCTACACCTTC
CDR3: CASSTNTGANYGYTF

J: TRBJ2-2
size: few
D: TRBD1
V: TRBV9
DNA: TGTGCCAGCAACCCGGGACAGGGGGTCACCGGGGAGCTGTTTTTT
CDR3: CASNPGQGVTGELFF

J: TRBJ1-5
size: -
D: -
V: TRBV15
DNA: TGTGCCACCAGCAGAGAACGCTATAGCAATCAGCCCCAGCATTTT
CDR3: CATSRERYSNQPQHF

J: TRBJ2-7
size: -
D: TRBD1
V: TRBV20-1
DNA: TGCAGTGCTAGGCTAGCGGACAGGGGGCCCTACGAGCAGTACTTC
CDR3: CSARLADRGPYEQYF

J: TRBJ1-5
size: -
D: -
V: TRBV4-3
DNA: TGCGCCAGCAGCCAAGATCTACACGGTGAACAGAACTATAGCAATCAGCCCCAGCATTTT
CDR3: CASSQDLHGEQNYSNQPQHF

J: TRBJ1-1
size: few
D: -
V: TRBV10-3
DNA: TGTGCCATCAGGAGGGTGGGCGAGTTTGACACTGAAGCTTTCTTT
CDR3: CAIRRVGEFDTEAFF

J: TRBJ1-5
size: -
D: TRBD1
V: TRBV5-8
DNA: TGTGCCAGCAGCTTGGGGACAGGGGGCGGACAGCCCCAGCGTTTT
CDR3: CASSLGTGGGQPQRF

J: TRBJ2-5
size: -
D: -
V: TRBV13
DNA: TGTGCCAGCAGCTTGGGGGGGGGCGTTGAGTCCCAGTACTTC
CDR3: CASSLGGGVESQYF

J: TRBJ2-1
size: -
D: TRBD1
V: TRBV7-9
DNA: TGTGCCAGCAGCTTGCCCGCCGGGACAGGGGGGGATGAGCAGTTCTTC
CDR3: CASSLPAGTGGDEQFF

J: TRBJ2-1
size: -
D: TRBD2
V: TRBV6-6
DNA: TGTGCCAGCAGTTACTCACAGCGGGGGGGCTTTGAGCAGCTCTTC
CDR3: CASSYSQRGGFEQLF

J: TRBJ2-5
size: many
D: TRBD2
V: TRBV12-3/TRBV12-4
DNA: TGTGCCAGCAGTTTCTGGCGGGGGGGCCCCGGTTTGGAGACCCAGTACTTC
CDR3: CASSFWRGGPGLETQYF

J: TRBJ2-1
size: few
D: TRBD2
V: TRBV20-1
DNA: TGCAGTGCTGGGGGGACTAGCGGTCCATTTGAGCAGTTCTTC
CDR3: CSAGGTSGPFEQFF

J: TRBJ1-2
size: few
D: TRBD1
V: TRBV20-1
DNA: TGCAGTGCTAGAGTCCGGGACAGCAACTATGGCTACACCTTC
CDR3: CSARVRDSNYGYTF

J: TRBJ2-7
size: -
D: -
V: TRBV3-1
DNA: TGTGCCAGCAGCCAAGGGGACACCTGCTACGAGCAGTACTTC
CDR3: CASSQGDTCYEQYF

J: TRBJ1-4
size: few
D: -
V: TRBV5-6
DNA: TGTGCCAGCAGCTCGACTGGAGGGTTCGGAGAAAAACTGTTTTTT
CDR3: CASSSTGGFGEKLFF

J: TRBJ1-2
size: -
D: TRBD1
V: TRBV12-3/TRBV12-4
DNA: TGTGCCAGCAGTTTGACAGGGGGGGTGGTTAACTATGGCTACACCTTC
CDR3: CASSLTGGVVNYGYTF

J: TRBJ2-3
size: many
D: -
V: TRBV28
DNA: TGTGCCAGCAGTTTATCCTCAGGGTCAGATACGCAGTATTTT
CDR3: CASSLSSGSDTQYF

J: TRBJ2-2
size: many
D: -
V: TRBV19
DNA: TGTGCCAGTAGTATCGCCTCCAGGTCCGGCGGGGAGCTGTTTTTT
CDR3: CASSIASRSGGELFF

J: TRBJ1-2
size: few
D: -
V: TRBV9
DNA: TGTGCCAGCAGCCAACCCCCCACGTATGGCTACACCTTC
CDR3: CASSQPPTYGYTF

J: TRBJ2-3
size: many
D: -
V: TRBV27
DNA: TGTGCCAGCCGGAGACAAGCAGATACGCAGTATTTT
CDR3: CASRRQADTQYF

J: TRBJ1-6
size: few
D: -
V: TRBV27
DNA: TGTGCCAGCAGTTTGGGGCAGGGCGCCTCACCCCTCCACTTT
CDR3: CASSLGQGASPLHF

J: TRBJ2-7
size: many
D: TRBD1
V: TRBV5-1
DNA: TGCGCCAGCAGCATAGAACCTTTCGTCGGACAGGGCGCCTACGAGCAGTACTTC
CDR3: CASSIEPFVGQGAYEQYF

J: TRBJ2-7
size: many
D: -
V: TRBV5-1
DNA: TGCGCCAGCAGCTTCGGCAGGGAAAGCGAGCAGTACTTC
CDR3: CASSFGRESEQYF